Listed below are T cell receptor beta chains from one sample, sequenced in a study of a mutant IDH1 vaccine in newly diagnosed glioma. Sequenced by immunoSEQ multiplex PCR; TCRdb stores in-frame clones only, minus some. The sample lists 45,000 to 60,000 clones, more than 70% occurring once. No antigen is known for these receptors. This material consisted of PBMCs, taken from a glioma patient whose treatment included an IDH1 peptide vaccine. Every receptor here comes from a man over 45 with glioma. Both conserved end residues are part of each CDR3. Fields, in order: V gene, D gene, clone size, J gene, CDR3 protein, CDR3 DNA. A D gene is named only where the DNA matches it firmly. Only some rows state a clone size, as once, few, many or a class for expanded clones.

V: TRBV7-2; D: TRBD1; size: -; J: TRBJ2-2; CDR3: CASSLGTGFTGELFF; DNA: TGTGCCAGCAGCCTCGGGACAGGGTTCACCGGGGAGCTGTTTTTT
V: TRBV4-3; D: -; size: -; J: TRBJ2-5; CDR3: CASSQTTSAAQYF; DNA: TGCGCCAGCAGCCAGACGACTAGTGCGGCCCAGTACTTC
V: TRBV4-3; D: -; size: -; J: TRBJ1-4; CDR3: CASSQGDGYNEKLFF; DNA: TGCGCCAGCAGCCAAGGGGACGGATATAATGAAAAACTGTTTTTT
V: TRBV7-9; D: -; size: few; J: TRBJ2-7; CDR3: CASSLEGVSYEQYF; DNA: TGTGCCAGCAGCTTAGAAGGCGTTTCCTACGAGCAGTACTTC
V: TRBV6-1; D: -; size: -; J: TRBJ1-6; CDR3: CASSARGSLYSPLHF; DNA: TGTGCCAGCAGTGCGCGGGGCTCCCTCTATTCACCCCTCCACTTT
V: TRBV18; D: TRBD1; size: few; J: TRBJ2-6; CDR3: CASSPPGQGLSGANVLTF; DNA: TGTGCCAGCTCACCACCTGGACAGGGGCTTTCTGGGGCCAACGTCCTGACTTTC
V: TRBV5-4; D: TRBD2; size: -; J: TRBJ2-2; CDR3: CASSRDGRGARTGELFF; DNA: TGTGCCAGCAGCAGGGACGGGCGGGGGGCGAGAACCGGGGAGCTGTTTTTT
V: TRBV5-1; D: -; size: -; J: TRBJ1-2; CDR3: CASSPVAAHYGYTF; DNA: TGCGCCAGCAGCCCTGTGGCAGCCCACTATGGCTACACCTTC
V: TRBV27; D: TRBD1; size: -; J: TRBJ1-5; CDR3: CASSFKGGAGQPQHF; DNA: TGTGCCAGCAGTTTTAAAGGGGGCGCCGGGCAGCCCCAGCATTTT
V: TRBV4-3; D: TRBD2; size: -; J: TRBJ2-5; CDR3: CASSQELAGGLETQYF; DNA: TGCGCCAGCAGCCAAGAACTAGCGGGGGGGTTGGAGACCCAGTACTTC
V: TRBV14; D: -; size: -; J: TRBJ2-3; CDR3: CASSQDEGSADTQYF; DNA: TGTGCCAGCAGCCAAGATGAGGGAAGCGCAGATACGCAGTATTTT
V: TRBV4-3; D: TRBD2; size: once; J: TRBJ2-5; CDR3: CASSQATSGGETQYF; DNA: TGCGCCAGCAGCCAGGCGACTAGCGGGGGGGAGACCCAGTACTTC
V: TRBV5-4; D: -; size: -; J: TRBJ1-6; CDR3: CASSPSVGILHF; DNA: TGTGCCAGCAGCCCCTCCGTGGGGATCCTCCACTTT
V: TRBV15; D: -; size: -; J: TRBJ1-1; CDR3: CATSSPTENTEAFF; DNA: TGTGCCACCAGCAGTCCTACAGAGAACACTGAAGCTTTCTTT
V: TRBV6-4; D: TRBD1; size: -; J: TRBJ2-2; CDR3: CASSLTQGAGELFF; DNA: TGTGCCAGCAGCCTAACACAGGGGGCCGGGGAGCTGTTTTTT
V: TRBV5-6; D: -; size: -; J: TRBJ2-7; CDR3: CASSPGHRSSSYEQYF; DNA: TGTGCCAGCAGTCCGGGACATCGTTCTAGTTCCTACGAGCAGTACTTC
V: TRBV5-6; D: -; size: -; J: TRBJ2-1; CDR3: CASSSGVWSNEQFF; DNA: TGTGCCAGCAGCTCAGGGGTTTGGAGCAATGAGCAGTTCTTC
V: TRBV7-8; D: -; size: -; J: TRBJ1-1; CDR3: CASSPSGVTEAFF; DNA: TGTGCCAGCAGCCCATCAGGGGTCACTGAAGCTTTCTTT